The 12 T cell receptor beta chains below come from one sample, sequenced in a study of blood T cell repertoires in COVID-19. Method: immunoSEQ multiplex PCR; TCRdb's copy keeps in-frame clones and lacks some. Here the sample spans about 340,000 clones, around 91% being singletons. What was sequenced was peripheral blood. Receptors originate from a woman aged 18-29 years who had recovered from COVID-19.

This clone was observed a single time. The chain has TRBV4-3 and TRBJ2-3, with 10 bases lining up with TRBD2. This CDR3 is built from 15 residues. Germline trimming cut 0 bases from V and 7 bases from J; bases unmatched to any gene: 4. From germline, CDR1 is LGHNA and CDR2 YSLEER. The CDR3 loop reads CASSQDSGGGYTQYF. The DNA for the CDR3 is TGCGCCAGCAGCCAAGACAGCGGGGGGGGTTATACGCAGTATTTT.

The J gene is TRBJ2-3, the V gene TRBV18; 7 positions agree with TRBD2. The V segment lost 3 bases and the J segment 1 base; nucleotides outside the gene matches: 7. Germline assignment: CDR1 KGHSH and CDR2 LQKENI. The CDR3 consists of 16 residues. DNA of the CDR3: TGTGCCAGCTCACCGACTAGCTCGGGAGGCACAGATACGCAGTATTTT. It specifies CASSPTSSGGTDTQYF.

The V gene is TRBV7-7, the J gene TRBJ2-5, with TRBD1 as a possible D gene (6 bases). V was trimmed by 5 bases and J by 4 bases, leaving 14 bases between them. This CDR3 spans 14 amino acids. The germline V gene has CDR1 SSHAT and CDR2 FNYEAQ (reference sequence). CDR3: CASSLTGLAETQYF. DNA for the CDR3: TGTGCCAGCAGCCTTACAGGGCTTGCAGAGACCCAGTACTTC.

The genes are TRBV9 and TRBJ1-2; 9 bases align to TRBD1. V dropped 3 bases and J dropped 8; count of bases not matched to a gene: 5. The CDR3 loop spans 13 amino acids. Germline CDR1 reads SGDLS; CDR2 reads YYNGEE. CDR3 sequence (DNA): TGTGCCAGCAGCGCCGGGACAGGGAGAGGCTACACCTTC. Amino acids: CASSAGTGRGYTF.

The chain couples TRBV19 to TRBJ1-1, with D unclear. V lost 3 bases and J 3 bases, leaving 17 bases between the germline ends. The CDR3 runs to 16 residues. Germline CDR1 reads LNHDA; CDR2 reads SQIVND (reference sequence). The CDR3 region has the DNA TGTGCCAGTAGTATGGGTCCCGGAGGGCGGCACACTGAAGCTTTCTTT. This translates into CASSMGPGGRHTEAFF. Full variable domain (remainder filled in from reference TRBV19 and TRBJ1-1): DGGITQSPKYLFRKEGQNVTLSCEQNLNHDAMYWYRQDPGQGLRLIYYSQIVNDFQKGDIAEGYSVSREKKESFPLTVTSAQKNPTAFYLCASSMGPGGRHTEAFFGQGTRLTVV.

This clone showed up just once. The chain carries TRBV3-1 (or the pseudogene TRBV3-2) and TRBJ1-2, with 8 nucleotides matching TRBD1. J lost 4 bases, V lost 3 bases, and 16 bases had no gene match. Germline V gene sequence: CDR1 LGHDT, CDR2 YNNKEL (reference sequence). This CDR3 comprises 18 residues. DNA for the CDR3: TGTGCCAGCAGCCACAAAAGAGCTGGACAGGGCCCTTCCTATGGCTACACCTTC. This sequence encodes CASSHKRAGQGPSYGYTF.

The genes are TRBV3-1 (or the pseudogene TRBV3-2) and TRBJ2-7, with D possibly being TRBD1 (6 bases). Between the trimmed V and J ends, which lost 3 bases and 7 bases, there was a span of 10 bases. Germline-derived CDR1 and CDR2 are LGHDT and YNNKEL (reference sequence). This CDR3 region has 12 residues. The CDR3 is CASSHPGEEQYV. The CDR3 nucleotides are TGTGCCAGCAGCCATCCAGGGGAAGAGCAGTACGTC.

The chain couples TRBV11-3 to TRBJ2-3; 7 bases match TRBD2. Germline CDR1 and CDR2: SGHNT and YENEEA. The length of the CDR3 is 13 residues. J was trimmed by 3 bases and V by 5 bases; bases with no gene match: 2. CDR3 loop: CASSRGGTDTQYF. The CDR3 nucleotides read TGTGCCAGCAGCAGGGGAGGGACAGATACGCAGTATTTT.

The chain is built from TRBV5-1 and TRBJ2-2; 11 bases align to TRBD2. In germline, CDR1 is SGHRS, CDR2 YFSETQ. V lost 4 bases and J lost 7; bases outside the gene matches: 12. CDR3 length: 17 residues. CDR3 protein: CASSTVAGGPLIGELFF. In DNA, the CDR3 is TGCGCCAGCAGCACAGTAGCGGGAGGGCCGTTAATCGGGGAGCTGTTTTTT.

The chain uses TRBV7-9 and TRBJ1-5, with 7 bases aligning to TRBD1. The CDR3 sequence is 13 residues long. Germline CDR1 and CDR2: SEHNR and FQNEAQ (reference sequence). V was pared by 5 bases and J by 7 bases, with 5 bases of the junction left unmatched. The CDR3 loop reads CASSRQGRQPQHF. CDR3 nucleotides: TGTGCCAGCAGCCGACAGGGCCGGCAGCCCCAGCATTTT.

The sample holds a few counts of this clone. The same CDR3 also results from other DNA sequences found in this sample. The gene calls are TRBV24-1 and TRBJ1-2; 7 positions match TRBD1. V lost 3 bases to trimming and J lost 4 bases; unmatched junction nucleotides: 1. The CDR3 sequence is 13 residues long. Looked up from germline, CDR1 is KGHDR and CDR2 is SFDVKD. DNA of the CDR3: TGTGCCACCAGTGATCAGGGGGGCTATGGCTACACCTTC. Its translation: CATSDQGGYGYTF.

The V and J genes are TRBV29-1 and TRBJ2-4; D is unclear. Trimming pared 6 bases from V and 0 bases from J, leaving 15 bases between. Germline V gives CDR1 SQVTM, CDR2 ANQGSEA. This CDR3 region has 15 residues. CDR3 amino acids: CSVPGGLAAKNIQYF. In DNA, the CDR3 is TGCAGCGTGCCCGGCGGTTTAGCAGCCAAAAACATTCAGTACTTC.